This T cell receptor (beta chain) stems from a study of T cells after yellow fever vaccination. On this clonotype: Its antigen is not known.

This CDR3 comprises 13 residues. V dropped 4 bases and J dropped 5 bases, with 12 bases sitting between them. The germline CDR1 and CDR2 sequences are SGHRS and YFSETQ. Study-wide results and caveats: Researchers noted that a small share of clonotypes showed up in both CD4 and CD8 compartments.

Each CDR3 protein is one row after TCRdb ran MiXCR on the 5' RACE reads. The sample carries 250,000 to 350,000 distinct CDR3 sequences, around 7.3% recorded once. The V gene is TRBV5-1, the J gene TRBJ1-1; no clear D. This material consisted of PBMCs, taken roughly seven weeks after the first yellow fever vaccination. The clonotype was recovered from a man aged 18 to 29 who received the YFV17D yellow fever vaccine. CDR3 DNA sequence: TGCGCCAGCAGCACGGACCCGGGTACTGAAGCTTTCTTT. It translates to CASSTDPGTEAFF. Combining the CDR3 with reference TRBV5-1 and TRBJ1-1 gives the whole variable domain KAGVTQTPRYLIKTRGQQVTLSCSPISGHRSVSWYQQTPGQGLQFLFEYFSETQRNKGNFPGRFSGRQFSNSRSEMNVSTLELGDSALYLCASSTDPGTEAFFGQGTRLTVV.